These T cell receptor beta chains were read from a single sample in a study of OX40 agonist ivuxolimab in advanced cancers. Using immunoSEQ multiplex PCR, the repertoire was profiled, and TCRdb retains in-frame clones only, with some absent. Among around 91,000 clones listed, roughly 87% were seen once. Material: CD4+ or CD8+ T cells sorted from blood, obtained in a trial of the OX40 agonist ivuxolimab. These TCRs come from an adult with an advanced solid tumor such as melanoma, head and neck, liver or kidney cancer. Each CDR3 is given with its conserved first and last residue. A D gene is named only where the DNA matches it firmly. Clone size, where shown, is once, few, many, or a class for clones that have expanded.

TRBV5-6	.	.	TRBJ1-1	TGTGCCAGCAGCCACCGTCGGGCCTTAATGAACACTGAAGCTTTCTTT	CASSHRRALMNTEAFF
TRBV7-6	.	.	TRBJ2-5	TGTGCCAGCAGCTCCGCCGGGGCGGAAGGAGAGACCCAGTACTTC	CASSSAGAEGETQYF
TRBV5-1	.	.	TRBJ1-3	TGCGCCAGCAGCCCTCAGAGCCAGGGTACTGGAAACACCATATATTTT	CASSPQSQGTGNTIYF
TRBV6-4	.	TRBD2	TRBJ2-3	TGTGCCAGCAGTGCGAAAAGACTAGCGGGAGGGCCATACACAGATACGCAGTATTTT	CASSAKRLAGGPYTDTQYF
TRBV5-1	.	.	TRBJ2-3	TGCGCCAGCAGCCCAGGAATAGGAGATACGCAGTATTTT	CASSPGIGDTQYF
TRBV29-1	.	.	TRBJ2-3	TGCAGCGTTGCCAAGGCGGCAGATACGCAGTATTTT	CSVAKAADTQYF
TRBV28	.	TRBD1	TRBJ1-1	TGTGCCAGTCATGGGACAGGGGCAGAAGCTTTCTTT	CASHGTGAEAFF
TRBV7-3	.	.	TRBJ2-3	TGTGCCAGCAGCAGCCTCCCTCGGAATACGCAGTATTTT	CASSSLPRNTQYF
TRBV30	.	.	TRBJ2-1	TGTGCCTGGAGTGGTACCATGGCGGGGAGTGCTCTTGAGCAGTTCTTC	CAWSGTMAGSALEQFF
TRBV4-3	.	TRBD2	TRBJ2-1	TGCGCCAGCAGCCAAGGGTCTATAGCGGGAGGGTTAGATGAGCAGTTCTTC	CASSQGSIAGGLDEQFF
TRBV19	.	.	TRBJ2-5	TGTGCCAGTAGTTTCACACGAGGGGAGACCCAGTACTTC	CASSFTRGETQYF
TRBV7-2	few	TRBD2	TRBJ2-3	TGTGCCAGCAGCCAACACCCCGGTGGGGCGGGAGGGGATACGCAGTATTTT	CASSQHPGGAGGDTQYF
TRBV5-6	.	.	TRBJ2-5	TGTGCCAGCAGCTTTAAGGTTTCGATTGGAGAGACCCAGTACTTC	CASSFKVSIGETQYF
TRBV19	.	.	TRBJ1-2	TGTGCCAGCAGAGAGAACTATGGCTACACCTTC	CASRENYGYTF
TRBV5-1	.	.	TRBJ2-3	TGCGCCAGCAGCTTGAATGCAGGGCTCACAGATACGCAGTATTTT	CASSLNAGLTDTQYF
TRBV7-3	.	TRBD1	TRBJ2-1	TGTGCCAGCAGCTTCGACAGGGGAAGGGCCAATGAGCAGTTCTTC	CASSFDRGRANEQFF